The 6 T cell receptor beta chains below come from one sample, sequenced in a study of tumor and adjacent non-tumor tissue in lung cancer. No cell sorting was done before RNA was extracted from the tissue. TCRbeta libraries were built with three rounds of nested PCR, modified from ARM-PCR. TCRdb processed the multiplex PCR reads anew with MiXCR; each CDR3 protein has one entry. This repertoire shows 120,000 to 150,000 distinct CDR3 sequences, roughly 66% found once; its top ten account for 18%. Input material: lung tumor tissue. The receptors here all came from a man in his 60s with small cell lung cancer.

Only a few counts were recorded for this clonotype. This sequence joins TRBV18 and TRBJ1-4, with 8 bases matching TRBD1. The V gene's germline CDR1 is KGHSH and CDR2 LQKENI. The V gene end was trimmed by 1 base and the J gene end by 8 bases; junction bases not matched to a gene: 6. This CDR3 contains 15 residues. CDR3 sequence: CASSPLLQGAEKLFF. The CDR3 region has the DNA TGTGCCAGCTCACCACTACTCCAGGGGGCAGAAAAACTGTTTTTT.

The chain employs TRBV20-1 and TRBJ2-1; D call uncertain. The CDR3 runs to 17 residues. CDR1 is DFQATT, CDR2 SNEGSKA, per germline (reference sequence). V was pared by 2 bases and J by 1 base, with 18 bases between. The CDR3 spells CSARSLVGSRSYNEQFF. In DNA, the CDR3 is TGCAGTGCTAGATCTCTAGTGGGAAGTCGGTCCTACAATGAGCAGTTCTTC.

On this clonotype: One base away lies a much larger clone, so this may be a sequencing read error. The chain is built from TRBV29-1 and TRBJ2-5; D not resolved. Germline values: CDR1 SQVTM, CDR2 ANQGSEA. The CDR3 runs 10 residues. For the CDR3, the DNA is TGCAGCGTTTCTCGAGAGGCCCAGTACTTC. Translating gives CSVSREAQYF.

The genes are TRBV4-1 and TRBJ1-6; D remains ambiguous. Germline values: CDR1 MGHRA, CDR2 YSYEKL. Trimming removed 3 bases at V and 9 bases at J, with 18 bases between. CDR3 size: 16 residues. The CDR3 reads CASSHPMGRKCSPLHF. The CDR3 DNA follows: TGCGCCAGCAGCCACCCCATGGGTAGGAAGTGTTCACCCCTCCACTTT.

The chain carries TRBV13 and TRBJ1-1, with TRBD1 matching 9 bases. The germline CDR1 and CDR2 sequences are PRHDT and FYEKMQ (reference sequence). The CDR3 length is 12 residues. The junction had 8 bases not matched to a gene; V was cut back by 6 bases and J by 12 bases. In DNA form, the CDR3 reads TGTGCCAGCAGATCCACAGGGGGCTCTTCTTTCTTT. Translated, it gives CASRSTGGSSFF.

Note on this clonotype: The conserved phenylalanine or tryptophan is not found at the CDR3 terminus, so this likely reflects a read error. This sequence joins TRBV20-1 and TRBJ1-1, with TRBD1 matching over 11 bases. The CDR3 is 13 residues long. CDR1 and CDR2 from the germline V gene are DFQATT and SNEGSKA (reference sequence). V was pared by 6 bases and J by 1 base, with 1 base of the junction left unmatched. The chain's CDR3 is CSAGTGGNTEAFI. DNA for the CDR3: TGCAGTGCAGGGACAGGGGGGAACACTGAAGCTTTCATT.